The T cell receptor beta chain under discussion was sequenced for a study of cytomegalovirus exposure and HLA in healthy donors. General study findings and limits: Cytomegalovirus status was reportedly diagnosed by the classifier with high sensitivity and specificity. For most TCR beta V segments, an earlier analysis put the productive rate at about 87% or about 30% of the time. More clonal expansion characterized HLA-associated TCR beta chains than equally common others in a later analysis. A missense DCLRE1C variant was associated with V- and J-gene trimming of TCR beta chains in a later analysis, and an independent cohort replicated the association.

CDR1 is SGHNT and CDR2 is YYREEE in the germline V gene (reference sequence). V lost 2 bases to trimming and J lost 4 bases, with 11 bases between them. CDR3 size: 14 residues. PCR amplification relied on 60 Vbeta primers (plus 13 Jbeta primers). Libraries were prepared by immunoSEQ multiplex PCR; TCRdb keeps only in-frame clonotypes and omits some of them. The repertoire has roughly 190,000 clones, roughly 80% of them found once; the top ten carry less than 2%. This clone appeared a single time. The target antigen is unknown. This TCR derives from a woman aged 18-29 years in good health and CMV-seronegative. Material: PBMCs. The chain is built from TRBV5-4 and TRBJ2-3; D is undetermined. For the CDR3, the DNA is TGTGCCAGCAGCTTCTCGCGGTTTGCAGATACGCAGTATTTT. It specifies CASSFSRFADTQYF.